This T cell receptor (beta chain) emerged from a study of cytomegalovirus exposure and HLA in healthy donors. Study results and caveats: Fewer N-insertions than the roughly 600-donor mean were reportedly shown by an Asian-associated ancestry cluster in a later analysis. In the analysis, some V segments, TRBV6-2 and TRBV6-3 included, were excluded as indistinguishable. Presence/absence analyses assumed roughly uniform sequencing depth across donors, which may not hold. The study recorded over 150 TCR beta chains that were cytomegalovirus-associated.

Concerning this clone: Antigen: not known.

V dropped 5 bases and J dropped 0; count of bases not matched to a gene: 0. CDR3 length equals 13 residues. The germline CDR1 and CDR2 sequences are SGHAT and FQNNGV. Primers included in the PCR were 60 Vbeta and 13 Jbeta primers. The method was immunoSEQ multiplex PCR; TCRdb's version includes in-frame clones alone and lacks a portion of them. The repertoire holds under 200,000 clones, with roughly 80% as singletons. Material for sequencing was PBMCs. The receptor was derived from a man aged 25 to 45 in good health and CMV-seronegative. This chain connects TRBV11-2 to TRBJ2-5; 7 bases are a match to TRBD2. DNA for the CDR3: TGTGCCAGCAGCCGGGGGGACCAAGAGACCCAGTACTTC. Translating gives CASSRGDQETQYF.